This T cell receptor beta chain was recorded in a study of blood T cell repertoires in COVID-19. J was trimmed by 4 bases and V by 5 bases; bases with no gene match: 10. This CDR3 is 16 amino acids long. CDR1 is LGHNT and CDR2 is FRNRAP in the germline V gene. TCRdb's copy holds only in-frame clones and misses some; the assay was immunoSEQ multiplex PCR. The sample includes around 190,000 clones, 75% to 90% seen only once; the top ten take around a tenth. Donors in Cohort 3 who had recovered were those with two negative PCRs, healthcare professional clearance, or resolution of their symptoms. The clonotype comes from a middle-aged man who had recovered from COVID-19. The chain couples TRBV12-5 to TRBJ1-1; 10 bases line up with TRBD1. The sequenced sample consisted of PBMCs or T cells enriched from blood (not recorded which). CDR3 residues: CASGPPTGGGGTEAFF. CDR3 nucleotide sequence: TGTGCTAGTGGTCCCCCGACAGGGGGCGGAGGCACTGAAGCTTTCTTT.